This is a list of T cell receptor beta chains from one sample in a study of shared clonotypes between healthy human individuals. Repertoires were generated with immunoSEQ multiplex PCR, while TCRdb's copy carries only in-frame clones and drops some. The sample has about 2,200,000 clones, about 92% seen once. Material for sequencing was naive CD8+ T cells from PBMCs. The receptors here all came from a man aged 18 to 29 in good health. Some clones in this sample may be carry-over from other donors' samples. CDR3s include the opening cysteine and the closing phenylalanine or tryptophan. A D gene is named only where the DNA matches it firmly. A row's size may be missing; if present it is once, few, many or a size class.

clone size,J gene,V gene,D gene,CDR3 protein,CDR3 DNA
.,TRBJ2-5,TRBV9,.,CASSVGDHQETQYF,TGTGCCAGCAGCGTAGGGGACCATCAAGAGACCCAGTACTTC
.,TRBJ2-1,TRBV29-1,.,CSVGNRSGEQFF,TGCAGCGTTGGGAATCGCAGCGGTGAGCAGTTCTTC
.,TRBJ2-1,TRBV6-5,.,CASSSRASSYNEQFF,TGTGCCAGCAGTAGTCGGGCCAGCTCCTACAATGAGCAGTTCTTC
.,TRBJ2-7,TRBV4-1,.,CASSPNLHEQYF,TGCGCCAGCAGCCCGAATTTACATGAGCAGTACTTC
.,TRBJ1-1,TRBV9,.,CASSVDVNTEAFF,TGTGCCAGCAGCGTAGATGTGAACACTGAAGCTTTCTTT
.,TRBJ2-7,TRBV29-1,.,CSVVIGTNEQYF,TGCAGCGTTGTAATTGGGACCAACGAGCAGTACTTC
.,TRBJ2-7,TRBV4-1,TRBD1,CASAQGVYFYEQYF,TGCGCCAGCGCACAGGGGGTTTACTTCTACGAGCAGTACTTC
.,TRBJ2-4,TRBV6-1,.,CASSGDPAGLGDIQYF,TGTGCCAGCAGTGGGGACCCAGCCGGCCTCGGGGACATTCAGTACTTC
.,TRBJ1-5,TRBV6-1,TRBD1,CASRGGTGGTAQHF,TGTGCCAGCAGAGGGGGGACAGGGGGTACGGCCCAGCATTTT
.,TRBJ2-7,TRBV7-9,TRBD2,CASSWGGYEQYF,TGTGCCAGCAGCTGGGGGGGCTACGAGCAGTACTTC
.,TRBJ2-1,TRBV19,TRBD2,CASSSGLAGVAYNEQFF,TGTGCCAGTAGTTCCGGACTAGCGGGTGTTGCCTACAATGAGCAGTTCTTC
.,TRBJ1-5,TRBV4-3,.,CASSQDRTEYSNQPQHF,TGCGCCAGCAGCCAAGACCGAACAGAGTATAGCAATCAGCCCCAGCATTTT
few,TRBJ1-1,TRBV19,TRBD1,CASRLDRRIHEQPEAFF,TGTGCCAGTAGATTGGACAGGAGGATCCATGAACAGCCAGAAGCTTTCTTT
.,TRBJ2-5,TRBV30,.,CAWSVGGLETQYF,TGTGCCTGGAGTGTAGGGGGGCTGGAGACCCAGTACTTC
once,TRBJ2-1,TRBV7-2,TRBD2,CASSPPSGISESNEQFF,TGTGCCAGCAGCCCCCCTAGCGGGATTTCCGAATCAAATGAGCAGTTCTTC
.,TRBJ2-1,TRBV5-4,TRBD2,CASSPGTGSGTMRGEQFF,TGTGCCAGCAGCCCCGGCACAGGTAGCGGGACGATGCGGGGTGAGCAGTTCTTC
.,TRBJ2-5,TRBV5-6,TRBD2,CASSLVLSSGPEETQYF,TGTGCCAGCAGCTTGGTACTTTCTAGCGGTCCCGAAGAGACCCAGTACTTC
.,TRBJ2-7,TRBV4-1,.,CASSSKTAVSYEQYF,TGCGCCAGCAGCTCGAAAACAGCTGTCTCCTACGAGCAGTACTTC
once,TRBJ2-7,TRBV7-9,.,CASSRERYEQYF,TGTGCCAGCAGCCGAGAGCGTTACGAGCAGTACTTC
.,TRBJ2-2,TRBV6-5,.,CASSYGSGELFF,TGTGCCAGCAGTTACGGAAGCGGGGAGCTGTTTTTT
.,TRBJ1-5,TRBV11-2,.,CASSLVRGVGVQPQHF,TGTGCCAGCAGCTTAGTGAGGGGTGTGGGAGTTCAGCCCCAGCATTTT
.,TRBJ2-3,TRBV27,.,CASSLTRGRTDTQYF,TGTGCCAGCAGTTTAACTAGGGGTAGGACAGATACGCAGTATTTT
.,TRBJ2-7,TRBV11-3,.,CASSLDTGGGYEQYF,TGTGCCAGCAGCTTAGATACGGGGGGCGGCTACGAGCAGTACTTC
.,TRBJ1-3,TRBV7-9,TRBD1,CASTSAGGTSSGNTIYF,TGTGCCAGCACCTCGGCAGGGGGCACATCCTCTGGAAACACCATATATTTT
.,TRBJ1-2,TRBV4-3,TRBD1,CASSQDWLTGEDYGYTF,TGCGCCAGCAGCCAAGATTGGTTGACAGGGGAGGACTATGGCTACACCTTC
once,TRBJ1-4,TRBV29-1,TRBD1,CSVDPGGDRANEKLFF,TGCAGCGTTGACCCCGGGGGGGACAGGGCTAATGAAAAACTGTTTTTT
once,TRBJ1-1,TRBV6-5,.,CASREIRNTEAFF,TGTGCCAGCAGGGAGATAAGGAACACTGAAGCTTTCTTT
.,TRBJ2-7,TRBV6-1,TRBD1,CASSAGQGPWEQYF,TGTGCCAGCAGTGCGGGACAGGGACCCTGGGAGCAGTACTTC
.,TRBJ2-1,TRBV7-9,.,CASSFPLNSYNEQFF,TGTGCCAGCAGCTTCCCCTTAAACTCCTACAATGAGCAGTTCTTC
.,TRBJ1-1,TRBV15,.,CATRDRTEAFF,TGTGCCACCAGGGATCGTACTGAAGCTTTCTTT
.,TRBJ2-5,TRBV11-2,TRBD1,CASSGRQGGWAETQYF,TGTGCCAGCAGCGGAAGACAGGGTGGATGGGCAGAGACCCAGTACTTC
.,TRBJ1-5,TRBV7-2,TRBD1,CASSLGTGYQPQHF,TGTGCCAGCAGCTTAGGGACAGGGTACCAGCCCCAGCATTTT
.,TRBJ2-7,TRBV10-3,.,CAITEGGFAYEQYF,TGTGCCATCACCGAGGGGGGTTTCGCCTACGAGCAGTACTTC
.,TRBJ2-7,TRBV5-1,.,CASTPSGRTYEQYF,TGCGCCAGCACCCCCTCGGGCCGTACCTACGAGCAGTACTTC